These 27 T cell receptor beta chains were all obtained from the same sample, sequenced in a study of blood T cell repertoires in COVID-19. TCRdb's table, derived via immunoSEQ multiplex PCR, lists solely in-frame clones and lacks some. The sample lists a few hundred thousand clones, roughly 86% occurring once. The source material was peripheral blood. These TCRs come from a man aged 55 to 69 with acute or convalescent COVID-19.

The chain recombines TRBV9 with TRBJ1-6; 10 positions agree with TRBD1. J was trimmed by 8 bases and V by 0 bases; bases with no gene match: 8. The CDR3 extends over 17 amino acids. Germline CDR1 reads SGDLS; CDR2 reads YYNGEE. For the CDR3, the DNA is TGTGCCAGCAGCGTAGAACCCTCCGGGACAGGGGATTCACCCCTCCACTTT. Protein product: CASSVEPSGTGDSPLHF. Full variable domain (remainder filled in from reference TRBV9 and TRBJ1-6): DSGVTQTPKHLITATGQRVTLRCSPRSGDLSVYWYQQSLDQGLQFLIQYYNGEERAKGNILERFSAQQFPDLHSELNLSSLELGDSALYFCASSVEPSGTGDSPLHFGNGTRLTVT.

V usage is TRBV6-2 or TRBV6-3 and J usage is TRBJ1-4, with TRBD1 matching 8 bases. Germline trimming cut 6 bases from V and 8 bases from J; bases unmatched to any gene: 8. CDR1 and CDR2 (germline): MNHEY, SVGEGT. There are 14 residues in the CDR3. The CDR3 is CASSPGQGREKLFF. CDR3 sequence (DNA): TGTGCCAGCAGCCCCGGACAGGGACGCGAAAAACTGTTTTTT.

The chain joins TRBV15 to TRBJ1-5; weak D call: TRBD1 (6 bases). Trimming removed 3 bases at V and 5 bases at J, with 11 bases between. Germline V gene sequence: CDR1 LNHNV, CDR2 YYDKDF (reference sequence). This CDR3 spans 14 amino acids. The CDR3 is CATSSSTGYQPQHF. The CDR3 nucleotides are TGTGCCACCAGCAGCTCGACAGGCTATCAGCCCCAGCATTTT.

This clone has a single count. This chain uses TRBV6-5 with TRBJ1-2; 8 bases are a match to TRBD1. The V segment lost 3 bases and the J segment 8 bases; nucleotides outside the gene matches: 5. The CDR3 covers 13 residues. Germline CDR1 reads MNHEY; CDR2 reads SVGAGI. CDR3 nucleotide sequence: TGTGCCAGCAGTTATAGGACAGGGAAAGGCTACACCTTC. Protein sequence: CASSYRTGKGYTF.

The chain couples TRBV18 to TRBJ1-4; TRBD1 is a possible D gene (6 bases). This CDR3 has 15 amino acids. CDR1 is KGHSH, CDR2 LQKENI, per germline. Trimming removed 6 bases at V and 0 bases at J, with 11 bases between. CDR3 bases: TGTGCCAGCTCGACGGACAGCGCAACTAATGAAAAACTGTTTTTT. Amino acid sequence: CASSTDSATNEKLFF.

The genes are TRBV3-1 (or the pseudogene TRBV3-2) and TRBJ2-3; no clear D gene. This CDR3 is 15 amino acids long. Trimming shortened V by 1 base and J by 1 base, and 9 bases separated the two germline ends. Germline assignment: CDR1 LGHDT and CDR2 YNNKEL (reference sequence). CDR3 nucleotide sequence: TGTGCCAGCAGCCAAGGACTGGTCCGCACAGATACGCAGTATTTT. Translated: CASSQGLVRTDTQYF.

The rearrangement links TRBV5-4 to TRBJ1-2; 8 nucleotides line up with TRBD1. CDR3 size: 15 residues. The trim removed 4 bases at V and 6 bases at J, leaving 11 bases unmatched. Germline-derived CDR1 and CDR2 are SGHNT and YYREEE (reference sequence). For the CDR3, the DNA is TGTGCCAGCAGCCGAGACATACAGGGGGTGGATGGCTACACCTTC. Protein sequence: CASSRDIQGVDGYTF.

The chain combines TRBV5-1 with TRBJ2-5; a weak D match, TRBD1 (5 bases). Germline lookup yields CDR1 SGHRS and CDR2 YFSETQ. V was shortened by 4 bases and J by 4 bases, with 23 bases between the two germline ends. The length of the CDR3 is 17 residues. This CDR3 is CASSRVAPGRVRETQYF. The CDR3 DNA sequence: TGCGCCAGCAGCAGGGTGGCCCCAGGCAGGGTGAGAGAGACCCAGTACTTC.

In its sample, this clone was seen once. The rearrangement uses TRBV7-8 and TRBJ1-4, with a weak D call TRBD1 (5 bases). The germline V gene has CDR1 SGHVS and CDR2 FQNEAQ. The CDR3 is 15 residues long. Trimming took 4 bases from V and 6 from J, leaving 15 bases between them. CDR3 loop: CASSSAGPRDEKLFF. CDR3 DNA: TGTGCCAGCAGCTCCGCCGGGCCCAGGGATGAAAAACTGTTTTTT.

This clone was observed a handful of times. The CDR3 DNA is TGTGCCAGCAGTTACTCTGGCGGACAGATTTACAATGAGCAGTTCTTC. Translating it yields CASSYSGGQIYNEQFF. V and J are TRBV6-5 and TRBJ2-1; weak D call: TRBD1 (6 bases). CDR3 size: 16 residues. V shed 0 bases and J shed 4 bases, with 13 bases lying between them. The germline CDR1 and CDR2 sequences are MNHEY and SVGAGI.

The V gene is TRBV9, the J gene TRBJ1-2; perhaps TRBD1 as D (6 bases). V lost 4 bases and J 4 bases, leaving 14 bases between the germline ends. The germline gives CDR1 SGDLS, CDR2 YYNGEE. The CDR3 has 14 amino acids. The CDR3 reads CASSPPDRSYGYTF. In DNA form, the CDR3 reads TGTGCCAGCAGCCCACCGGACAGAAGCTATGGCTACACCTTC.

V is TRBV4-1 and J is TRBJ1-2; 8 positions match TRBD1. The CDR3 totals 16 residues. The ends lost 3 bases at V and 5 bases at J; junction bases unmatched: 11. Germline V gene sequence: CDR1 MGHRA, CDR2 YSYEKL. For the CDR3, the DNA is TGCGCCAGCAGCCACCCCGGCCAGGGGGCGCAGTATGGCTACACCTTC. It encodes CASSHPGQGAQYGYTF.

The chain carries TRBV7-3 and TRBJ2-2; tentative D call: TRBD1 (5 bases). V lost 3 bases, J lost 5 bases, and 16 bases lay in between. The V gene's germline CDR1 is SGHTA and CDR2 FQGTGA. CDR3 size: 16 residues. CDR3: CASSFDRVGATGELFF. CDR3 bases: TGTGCCAGCAGCTTCGATAGGGTTGGGGCAACCGGGGAGCTGTTTTTT.

The chain is built from TRBV5-1 and TRBJ1-3; 7 nucleotides match TRBD1. This CDR3 contains 17 residues. V shed 4 bases and J 0 bases; nucleotides not matched to a gene: 10. The germline V gene has CDR1 SGHRS and CDR2 YFSETQ. CDR3 loop: CASSLGTDLLSGNTIYF. In DNA form, the CDR3 reads TGCGCCAGCAGCCTCGGGACAGACTTACTCTCTGGAAACACCATATATTTT.

Only one count was recorded for this clone. This rearrangement joins TRBV15 to TRBJ2-1; tentative D call: TRBD1 (6 bases). V was trimmed by 2 bases and J by 4 bases, leaving 9 bases between them. Germline CDR1 reads LNHNV; CDR2 reads YYDKDF (reference sequence). The CDR3 has 14 residues. CDR3 protein: CATSRRDTYNEQFF. The CDR3 DNA reads TGTGCCACCAGCAGACGGGACACATACAATGAGCAGTTCTTC.

The chain links TRBV7-7 to TRBJ2-5; TRBD2 matches at 9 bases. Trimming at V came to 1 base and at J to 4 bases, leaving 10 bases not matched to a gene. The CDR3 has 17 residues. Germline assignment: CDR1 SSHAT and CDR2 FNYEAQ (reference sequence). CDR3 in DNA: TGTGCCAGCAGCTTAGTTGCTAGCGGGGCCGGGGGAGAGACCCAGTACTTC. It specifies CASSLVASGAGGETQYF.

This chain connects TRBV2 to TRBJ2-1, with 11 bases aligning to TRBD2. Germline V gene lookup returns CDR1 SNHLY and CDR2 FYNNEI. V lost 8 bases, J lost 4 bases, and 10 bases stayed unmatched. This CDR3 has 16 amino acids. As DNA, the CDR3 is TGTGCCAGCTCAAGTGGGCTAGCGGGGGGATACAATGAGCAGTTCTTC. This translates into CASSSGLAGGYNEQFF.

This chain uses TRBV18 with TRBJ1-1; 7 positions match TRBD1. With 3 bases clipped from V and 3 bases from J, the junction kept 4 bases outside the gene matches. This CDR3 region has 14 residues. Germline V gene sequence: CDR1 KGHSH, CDR2 LQKENI. CDR3 in amino acids: CASSPSGTDTEAFF. In DNA, the CDR3 is TGTGCCAGCTCACCGTCCGGGACAGACACTGAAGCTTTCTTT.

V is TRBV25-1 and J is TRBJ2-6; D possibly corresponds to TRBD2 (6 bases). The germline V gene encodes CDR1 MGHDK and CDR2 SYGVNS. The V end lost 5 bases, the J end lost 0 bases, and 8 bases lay between the germline ends. This CDR3 region has 15 residues. CDR3 residues: CASSIGSSGANVLTF. CDR3 bases: TGTGCCAGCAGTATCGGGAGCTCTGGGGCCAACGTCCTGACTTTC.

CDR3 in amino acids: CASSPRDRGAGQPQHF. As DNA, the CDR3 is TGTGCCAGCAGCCCTCGGGACAGGGGCGCGGGGCAGCCCCAGCATTTT. The V and J genes are TRBV3-1 (or the pseudogene TRBV3-2) and TRBJ1-5; 10 bases match TRBD1. The CDR3 sequence is 16 residues long. V trimming: 4 bases; J trimming: 7 bases; junction bases outside the gene matches: 10. The germline V gene has CDR1 LGHDT and CDR2 YNNKEL (reference sequence).

J is TRBJ1-1 and V is TRBV9, with a possible D match to TRBD1 (5 bases). This CDR3 spans 13 amino acids. The V end was cut by 0 bases, the J end by 5 bases, with 8 bases between. Germline-derived CDR1 and CDR2 are SGDLS and YYNGEE. The CDR3 sequence is CASSVGRGTEAFF. CDR3 DNA sequence: TGTGCCAGCAGCGTAGGACGGGGGACTGAAGCTTTCTTT.

J is TRBJ2-5 and V is TRBV28; D may be TRBD1 (5 bases). The CDR3 is made up of 13 amino acids. Per the germline V gene, CDR1 is MDHEN and CDR2 is SYDVKM. Trimming took off 3 bases at V and 5 bases at J, with 10 bases between the two ends. In DNA form, the CDR3 reads TGTGCCAGCAGTTTTTTGGGGCGGGAGACCCAGTACTTC. Encoded protein: CASSFLGRETQYF.

The V call is TRBV5-1, the J call TRBJ2-7; TRBD1 aligns across 9 bases. Germline CDR1 is SGHRS and CDR2 is YFSETQ. This CDR3 is built from 15 residues. The J segment lost 2 bases and the V segment lost 4 bases, leaving 7 bases of the junction unmatched. In DNA form, the CDR3 reads TGCGCCAGCAGCGGGACACAGGGGGCCGCCTACGAGCAGTACTTC. This encodes CASSGTQGAAYEQYF.

J is TRBJ1-2 and V is TRBV6-5, with D possibly being TRBD1 (5 bases). The CDR3 extends over 13 amino acids. Germline V gene lookup returns CDR1 MNHEY and CDR2 SVGAGI. Trimming stripped 6 bases from V and 1 base from J, with 9 bases between. The CDR3 spells CASRDRLNYGYTF. The CDR3, as DNA: TGTGCCAGCAGAGACAGACTTAACTATGGCTACACCTTC.

This clone has more than one count but fewer than ten. The chain employs TRBV27 and TRBJ1-5; 7 nucleotides align to TRBD1. J lost 4 bases, V lost 5 bases, and 5 bases had no gene match. The CDR3 length is 14 residues. Per germline, CDR1 MNHEY and CDR2 SMNVEV (reference sequence). The CDR3 here is CASSPRQGNQPQHF. The CDR3 DNA sequence: TGTGCCAGCAGTCCCAGACAGGGAAATCAGCCCCAGCATTTT.

The V gene is TRBV29-1, the J gene TRBJ1-1; perhaps TRBD1 as D (5 bases). The CDR3 has 14 residues. The germline V gene encodes CDR1 SQVTM and CDR2 ANQGSEA. Between the trimmed V and J ends, which lost 5 bases and 1 base, there was a span of 14 bases. CDR3 amino acids: CSVWQGHRNTEAFF. In DNA form, the CDR3 reads TGCAGCGTTTGGCAGGGTCATCGGAACACTGAAGCTTTCTTT.

The chain uses TRBV19 and TRBJ2-5; 10 nucleotides align to TRBD1. Germline assignment: CDR1 LNHDA and CDR2 SQIVND (reference sequence). CDR3 length: 18 amino acids. J lost 0 bases, V lost 2 bases, and 9 bases had no gene match. The chain's CDR3 is CASSIRDRGSNYQETQYF. The CDR3, as DNA: TGTGCCAGTAGTATAAGGGACAGGGGCTCCAATTACCAAGAGACCCAGTACTTC.